This T cell receptor beta chain was identified in a study of blood T cell repertoires in COVID-19. Study-level information: Spain, Italy and the United States supplied samples that represented acute and convalescent COVID-19. The cDNA or gDNA used as material had been derived from T cells, B-cell-depleted T cells, or PBMCs.

Losses at the gene ends were 5 bases for V and 4 bases for J; bases not matched to a gene: 8. Germline V CDR1 and CDR2: SGHRS, YFSETQ. CDR3 size: 14 residues. As processed by the authors: Reference gene primer amplification gave estimated nucleated cell counts. The method was immunoSEQ multiplex PCR; TCRdb's version includes in-frame clones alone and lacks a portion of them. The DNA gave D and trimming, while V, J and clone size come from that table. In the table there are approximately 150,000 clones, approximately 84% of which are singletons. Sequences were obtained from PBMCs or T cells enriched from blood (not recorded which). This clonotype was obtained from a woman aged 45 to 65 with acute COVID-19. The rearrangement links TRBV5-1 to TRBJ1-2, with 7 bases fitting TRBD1. Here the CDR3 reads CASRGDRAIYGYTF. CDR3 nucleotides: TGCGCCAGCAGGGGAGACAGGGCAATCTATGGCTACACCTTC.